The 21 T cell receptor beta chains listed next were all sequenced from one sample in a study of OX40 agonist ivuxolimab in advanced cancers. Measured with immunoSEQ multiplex PCR; TCRdb has only the in-frame clones, and not every one. The sample carries 150,000 to 190,000 clones, around 94% recorded once. The material was CD4+ or CD8+ T cells sorted from blood, obtained in a trial of the OX40 agonist ivuxolimab. These receptors all stem from an adult with an advanced solid tumor such as melanoma, head and neck, liver or kidney cancer.

The chain has TRBV12-5 and TRBJ2-6; no clear D. The CDR3 extends over 13 amino acids. The germline V gene has CDR1 LGHNT and CDR2 FRNRAP. V lost 2 bases to trimming and J lost 1 base, with 0 bases between them. CDR3 bases: TGTGCTAGTGGTTTGTCTGGGGCCAACGTCCTGACTTTC. Translation: CASGLSGANVLTF. The complete variable domain, with remaining parts taken from reference TRBV12-5 and TRBJ2-6, reads DARVTQTPRHKVTEMGQEVTMRCQPILGHNTVFWYRQTMMQGLELLAYFRNRAPLDDSGMPKDRFSAEMPDATLATLKIQPSEPRDSAVYFCASGLSGANVLTFGAGSRLTVL.

As DNA, the CDR3 is TGCGCCAGCAGCCTGGAGGGGGCGGGAGGAGGAGCAGATACGCAGTATTTT. It specifies CASSLEGAGGGADTQYF. The chain is built from TRBV5-1 and TRBJ2-3, with a possible D match to TRBD2 (8 bases). The CDR3 spans 17 residues. V lost 4 bases, J lost 4 bases, and 22 bases lay in between. The germline V gene encodes CDR1 SGHRS and CDR2 YFSETQ.

This clone has more than one count but fewer than ten. This rearrangement joins TRBV7-2 to TRBJ1-1; no firm D call. V was clipped by 1 base and J by 0 bases, with 9 bases between them. Germline V gives CDR1 SGHTA, CDR2 FQGNSA. This CDR3 has 15 residues. In DNA form, the CDR3 reads TGTGCCAGCAGCTTAGATCCCAGCATGAACACTGAAGCTTTCTTT. Its translation: CASSLDPSMNTEAFF.

The chain recombines TRBV15 with TRBJ1-1, with D uncertain. The germline gives CDR1 LNHNV, CDR2 YYDKDF (reference sequence). The CDR3 has 15 amino acids. Trimming took 1 base from V and 9 from J, leaving 18 bases between them. The CDR3 here is CATSRAAESISKAFF. CDR3 nucleotide sequence: TGTGCCACCAGCAGAGCGGCGGAATCGATCTCTAAAGCTTTCTTT.

The J gene is TRBJ1-2, the V gene TRBV7-9, with D possibly being TRBD1 (5 bases). CDR3 length: 13 residues. The germline V gene has CDR1 SEHNR and CDR2 FQNEAQ (reference sequence). V was pared by 5 bases and J by 4 bases, with 11 bases between. The CDR3 loop reads CASSVGAVYGYTF. The DNA for the CDR3 is TGTGCCAGCAGCGTAGGGGCAGTCTATGGCTACACCTTC.

On this clone: The same CDR3 also results from other DNA sequences found in this sample. The V call is TRBV28, the J call TRBJ2-5, with D possibly matching TRBD1 (5 bases). V gave up 3 bases and J gave up 4 bases, with 9 bases separating them. Germline assignment: CDR1 MDHEN and CDR2 SYDVKM. This CDR3 is built from 13 residues. Written as DNA, the CDR3 is TGTGCCAGCAGTTTGGGCAGGGTAGAGACCCAGTACTTC. Translated, it gives CASSLGRVETQYF.

The rearrangement uses TRBV11-3 and TRBJ2-5; tentative D call: TRBD2 (6 bases). The length of the CDR3 is 14 residues. Germline V gives CDR1 SGHNT, CDR2 YENEEA. The V gene lost 1 base and the J gene lost 5 bases, with 11 bases spanning the gap. The CDR3 DNA follows: TGTGCCAGCAGCTTAGGCGGGGTCGGGGAGACCCAGTACTTC. Translated: CASSLGGVGETQYF.

The chain joins TRBV5-4 to TRBJ2-1; D unresolved. Per germline, CDR1 SGHNT and CDR2 YYREEE (reference sequence). The CDR3 loop spans 15 amino acids. Deletions cut 0 bases from V and 0 bases from J, with 7 bases between. CDR3 bases: TGTGCCAGCAGCTTGGTCCTAGACTCCTACAATGAGCAGTTCTTC. Translating gives CASSLVLDSYNEQFF. Combining the CDR3 with reference TRBV5-4 and TRBJ2-1 gives the whole variable domain ETGVTQSPTHLIKTRGQQVTLRCSSQSGHNTVSWYQQALGQGPQFIFQYYREEENGRGNFPPRFSGLQFPNYSSELNVNALELDDSALYLCASSLVLDSYNEQFFGPGTRLTVL.

The rearrangement joins TRBV5-1 to TRBJ1-1; D is possibly TRBD1 (5 bases). Deletions cut 4 bases from V and 11 bases from J, with 21 bases between. This CDR3 spans 14 amino acids. Per the germline V gene, CDR1 is SGHRS and CDR2 is YFSETQ. CDR3 amino acids: CASSRADGEWGAFF. CDR3 DNA sequence: TGCGCCAGCAGCCGAGCCGACGGGGAGTGGGGCGCTTTCTTT. Full variable domain (remainder filled in from reference TRBV5-1 and TRBJ1-1): KAGVTQTPRYLIKTRGQQVTLSCSPISGHRSVSWYQQTPGQGLQFLFEYFSETQRNKGNFPGRFSGRQFSNSRSEMNVSTLELGDSALYLCASSRADGEWGAFFGQGTRLTVV.

V gene TRBV11-2 combines with J gene TRBJ2-7, with TRBD2 matching 16 bases. Per the germline V gene, CDR1 is SGHAT and CDR2 is FQNNGV. The CDR3 has 16 residues. J gave up 5 bases and V 8 bases, and 9 bases lay outside the gene matches. CDR3 sequence reads: CASAGLAGGPLNEQYF. Here the CDR3 DNA reads TGTGCCAGCGCGGGACTAGCGGGAGGGCCGTTGAACGAGCAGTACTTC.

V usage is TRBV7-6 and J usage is TRBJ2-3; 9 bases agree with TRBD2. Germline CDR1 and CDR2: SGHVS and FNYEAQ. This CDR3 has 17 amino acids. V trimming: 1 base; J trimming: 7 bases; junction bases outside the gene matches: 12. CDR3: CASSLVSQAGGPHTQYF. In DNA, the CDR3 is TGTGCCAGCAGCTTAGTCTCGCAGGCGGGAGGGCCACATACGCAGTATTTT.

The chain joins TRBV19 to TRBJ2-7; a weak D match, TRBD2 (7 bases). From germline, CDR1 is LNHDA and CDR2 SQIVND (reference sequence). The V end was cut by 5 bases, the J end by 1 base, with 21 bases between. This CDR3 is 17 amino acids long. The CDR3 loop reads CASSGFAGARLSYEQYF. CDR3 in DNA: TGTGCCAGTAGTGGTTTCGCGGGGGCTCGACTTTCCTACGAGCAGTACTTC.

V is TRBV7-8 and J is TRBJ1-3; the D gene is possibly TRBD1 (5 bases). The V gene lost 5 bases and the J gene lost 0 bases, with 17 bases spanning the gap. Germline values: CDR1 SGHVS, CDR2 FQNEAQ. The CDR3 totals 17 residues. This chain's CDR3 is CASSERQKMSSGNTIYF. As DNA, the CDR3 is TGTGCCAGCAGCGAAAGACAGAAGATGAGCTCTGGAAACACCATATATTTT. The whole variable domain, filled in from reference TRBV7-8 and TRBJ1-3, reads GAGVSQSPRYKVAKRGQDVALRCDPISGHVSLFWYQQALGQGPEFLTYFQNEAQLDKSGLPSDRFFAERPEGSVSTLKIQRTQQEDSAVYLCASSERQKMSSGNTIYFGEGSWLTVV.

This chain links TRBV10-3 with TRBJ1-2, with 9 bases identical to TRBD1. This CDR3 is 14 amino acids long. Germline-derived CDR1 and CDR2 are ENHRY and SYGVKD. The trim removed 2 bases at V and 5 bases at J, leaving 3 bases unmatched. CDR3 nucleotide sequence: TGTGCCATCAGTGAGGAGACAGGGGGGTATGGCTACACCTTC. Translation: CAISEETGGYGYTF.

The chain employs TRBV6-5 and TRBJ2-7; 9 nucleotides line up with TRBD1. The CDR3 has 15 residues. Trimming took 5 bases from V and 3 from J; bases not matched to a gene: 8. CDR1 is MNHEY and CDR2 is SVGAGI in the germline V gene. The CDR3 DNA is TGTGCCAGCAGTAAGCGTAGACAGGGGGACTACGAGCAGTACTTC. Protein sequence: CASSKRRQGDYEQYF.

The chain joins TRBV27 to TRBJ1-1; tentative D call: TRBD1 (5 bases). Between the trimmed V and J ends, which lost 5 bases and 1 base, there was a span of 11 bases. The germline gives CDR1 MNHEY, CDR2 SMNVEV (reference sequence). This CDR3 contains 14 residues. CDR3 nucleotide sequence: TGTGCCAGCAGTCGACAGAACCCGAACACTGAAGCTTTCTTT. Residues: CASSRQNPNTEAFF.

The chain is built from TRBV18 and TRBJ1-1; 10 positions agree with TRBD1. Trimming at V came to 0 bases and at J to 5 bases, leaving 6 bases not matched to a gene. CDR1 and CDR2 (germline): KGHSH, LQKENI. This CDR3 is 16 amino acids long. CDR3 amino acids: CASSPPRQGAGTEAFF. The CDR3 DNA is TGTGCCAGCTCACCACCTAGACAGGGGGCGGGAACTGAAGCTTTCTTT.

The chain joins TRBV5-1 to TRBJ2-6; D not resolved. The V gene lost 1 base and the J gene lost 4 bases, with 12 bases spanning the gap. Looked up from germline, CDR1 is SGHRS and CDR2 is YFSETQ. CDR3 length: 16 residues. This CDR3 is CASSLRNLWGANVLTF. CDR3 nucleotides: TGCGCCAGCAGCTTGAGGAACCTGTGGGGGGCCAACGTCCTGACTTTC.

V is TRBV25-1 and J is TRBJ2-7, with D perhaps being TRBD1 or TRBD2 (5 bases each). V lost 1 base and J 4 bases, leaving 5 bases between the germline ends. Per germline, CDR1 MGHDK and CDR2 SYGVNS. The CDR3 consists of 12 residues. The CDR3: CASSEWGYEQYF. CDR3 sequence (DNA): TGTGCCAGCAGTGAATGGGGGTACGAGCAGTACTTC.

The chain employs TRBV9 and TRBJ2-3, with 13 bases aligning to TRBD2. The V gene end was trimmed by 4 bases and the J gene end by 3 bases; junction bases not matched to a gene: 5. CDR1 and CDR2 from the germline V gene are SGDLS and YYNGEE. This CDR3 region has 16 residues. In nucleotides, the CDR3 is TGTGCCAGCAGCCGGACTAGCGGGGGATCGACAGATACGCAGTATTTT. Translation: CASSRTSGGSTDTQYF.

The chain recombines TRBV7-9 with TRBJ1-4; 11 bases match TRBD1. Germline loops: CDR1 SEHNR, CDR2 FQNEAQ (reference sequence). The CDR3 sequence is 14 residues long. V was clipped by 4 bases and J by 7 bases; unmatched bases: 2. CDR3 sequence: CASSWGQGGEKLFF. CDR3 DNA: TGTGCCAGCAGCTGGGGACAGGGGGGTGAAAAACTGTTTTTT. The entire variable domain, with the rest obtained from reference TRBV7-9 and TRBJ1-4, is as follows: DTGVSQNPRHKITKRGQNVTFRCDPISEHNRLYWYRQTLGQGPEFLTYFQNEAQLEKSRLLSDRFSAERPKGSFSTLEIQRTEQGDSAMYLCASSWGQGGEKLFFGSGTQLSVL.